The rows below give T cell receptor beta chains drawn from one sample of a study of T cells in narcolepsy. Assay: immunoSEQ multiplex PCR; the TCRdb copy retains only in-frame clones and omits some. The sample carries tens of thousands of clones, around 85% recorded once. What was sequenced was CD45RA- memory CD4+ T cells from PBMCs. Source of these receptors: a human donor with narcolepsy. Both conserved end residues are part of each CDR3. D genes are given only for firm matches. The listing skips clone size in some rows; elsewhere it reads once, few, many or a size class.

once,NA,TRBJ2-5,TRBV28,CASSFGAQETQYF,TGTGCCAGCAGTTTTGGGGCACAAGAGACCCAGTACTTC
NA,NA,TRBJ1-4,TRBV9,CASSAGPTNEKLFF,TGTGCCAGCAGCGCCGGACCGACTAATGAAAAACTGTTTTTT
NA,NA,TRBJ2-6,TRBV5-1,CASSMEGSGANVLTF,TGCGCCAGCAGCATGGAGGGCTCTGGGGCCAACGTCCTGACTTTC
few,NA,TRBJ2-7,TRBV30,CAWSTLTSIYEQYF,TGTGCCTGGAGTACTCTAACGTCAATCTACGAGCAGTACTTC
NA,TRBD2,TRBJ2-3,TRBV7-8,CASSSGTSGLPDTQYF,TGTGCCAGCAGCTCGGGGACTAGCGGGTTGCCAGATACGCAGTATTTT
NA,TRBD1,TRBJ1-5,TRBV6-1,CASTSGQGNNQPQHF,TGTGCCAGCACCTCCGGACAGGGGAATAATCAGCCCCAGCATTTT
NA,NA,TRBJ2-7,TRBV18,CASSPLGAPYEQYF,TGTGCCAGCTCACCCCTTGGGGCTCCCTACGAGCAGTACTTC
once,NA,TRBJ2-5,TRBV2,CASSEKETQYF,TGTGCCAGCAGTGAGAAGGAGACCCAGTACTTC
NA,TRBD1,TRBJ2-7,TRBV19,CASSIPGQGNEQYF,TGTGCCAGTAGTATACCGGGACAGGGGAACGAGCAGTACTTC
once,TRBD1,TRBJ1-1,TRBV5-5,CASSYTGGTTEAFF,TGTGCCAGCAGCTACACAGGGGGCACCACTGAAGCTTTCTTT
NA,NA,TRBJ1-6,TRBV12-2,CASRIKSRTGPDSPLHF,TGTGCAAGTCGCATAAAGTCCAGGACAGGTCCTGACTCACCCCTCCACTTT
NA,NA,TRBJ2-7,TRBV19,CASSPGTRAEYEQYF,TGTGCCAGTAGCCCCGGGACAAGGGCCGAATACGAGCAGTACTTC
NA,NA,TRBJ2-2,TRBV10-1,CASSESRGANTGELFF,TGCGCCAGCAGTGAGTCTAGAGGGGCGAACACCGGGGAGCTGTTTTTT
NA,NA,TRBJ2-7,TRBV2,CASSEGRQIYEQYF,TGTGCCAGCAGTGAAGGGCGTCAGATCTACGAGCAGTACTTC
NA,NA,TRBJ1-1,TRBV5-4,CASSLEGTQKGTEAFF,TGTGCCAGCAGCTTAGAGGGAACCCAAAAGGGCACTGAAGCTTTCTTT
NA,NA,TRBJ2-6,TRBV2,CASSEGGGAGANVLTF,TGTGCCAGCAGCGAAGGGGGGGGCGCTGGGGCCAACGTCCTGACTTTC
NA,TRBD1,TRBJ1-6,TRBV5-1,CASSAGTGAFSSYNSPLHF,TGCGCCAGCAGCGCGGGGACAGGGGCGTTTAGCTCCTATAATTCACCCCTCCACTTT